This paragraph covers one T cell receptor (beta chain) sequence. These data originate in a study of blood T cell repertoires in COVID-19. Looked up from germline, CDR1 is SGHAT and CDR2 is FQNNGV. CDR3 length: 16 amino acids. V trimming: 4 bases; J trimming: 2 bases; junction bases outside the gene matches: 6. The data were produced by immunoSEQ multiplex PCR, yet TCRdb's version contains in-frame clones alone and is incomplete. The sample carries hundreds of thousands of clones, around 90% recorded once. Recovery among Cohort 3 donors was established by two negative PCRs, clearance, or symptom resolution.

The sequencing sample was made of PBMCs or T cells enriched from blood (not recorded which). The V gene is TRBV11-2, the J gene TRBJ2-3, with TRBD2 identical over 10 bases. This TCR came from a man aged 55 to 69 who had recovered from COVID-19. The CDR3 here is CASSWRTSGHTDTQYF. The CDR3, as DNA: TGTGCCAGCAGCTGGCGGACTAGCGGTCACACAGATACGCAGTATTTT.